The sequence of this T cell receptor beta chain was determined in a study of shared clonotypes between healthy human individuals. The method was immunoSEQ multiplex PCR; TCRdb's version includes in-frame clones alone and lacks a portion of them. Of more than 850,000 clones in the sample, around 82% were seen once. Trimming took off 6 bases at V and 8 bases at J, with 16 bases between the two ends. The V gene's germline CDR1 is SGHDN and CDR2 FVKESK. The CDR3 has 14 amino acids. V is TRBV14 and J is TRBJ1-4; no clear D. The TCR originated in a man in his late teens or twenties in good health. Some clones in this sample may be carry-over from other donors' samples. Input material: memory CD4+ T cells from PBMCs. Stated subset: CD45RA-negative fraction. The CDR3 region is CASSLTLRGEKLFF. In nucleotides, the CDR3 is TGTGCCAGCAGTCTGACGCTCCGAGGGGAAAAACTGTTTTTT.